The clone carrying this T cell receptor beta chain showed up just once. What it binds is not known. The sample has other DNA sequences that encode this CDR3 too. Germline CDR1 is SGHTA and CDR2 is FQGNSA. Between the trimmed V and J ends, which lost 2 bases and 5 bases, there was a span of 9 bases. CDR3 length: 13 amino acids. Data came from immunoSEQ multiplex PCR; TCRdb stores just in-frame clones and leaves some out. The sample includes 2 million to 3 million clones, more than 85% of them seen just once. The record originates from a study of shared clonotypes between healthy human individuals. Study findings and constraints: Between a handful of donors, naive CD4 clonotypes were shared at a level of approximately 5%. Only blood underwent sampling, and tissue repertoires likely differ. The study found lower generation probabilities in non-shared clonotypes than in those shared by all four donors.

Into CD45RA+ naive and CD45RA-negative memory subsets, the CD4+ cells were split. V and J are TRBV7-2 and TRBJ1-1, with D possibly matching TRBD1 (5 bases). The receptor's source is a man younger than 30 in good health. Some clones in this sample may be carry-over from other donors' samples. The sample was naive CD4+ T cells from PBMCs. Documented subset: CD45RA+ positively selected. The CDR3 sequence: CASSLRRGTEAFF. Here the CDR3 DNA reads TGTGCCAGCAGCTTAAGAAGGGGTACTGAAGCTTTCTTT. Combining the CDR3 with reference TRBV7-2 and TRBJ1-1 gives the whole variable domain GAGVSQSPSNKVTEKGKDVELRCDPISGHTALYWYRQSLGQGLEFLIYFQGNSAPDKSGLPSDRFSAERTGGSVSTLTIQRTQQEDSAVYLCASSLRRGTEAFFGQGTRLTVV.